A single sample is the source of the 10 T cell receptor beta chains below, sequenced in a study of beta chain features in type 1 diabetes. Sequenced material consisted of expressed TCRB transcripts (all of the isolated RNA was reverse transcribed). TCRdb's copy holds only in-frame clones and misses some; the assay was immunoSEQ multiplex PCR. The data contain 250,000 to 400,000 clones, 12% to 15% of them seen just once; the ten biggest clones take up more than 6.5%. The sequenced sample was central memory CD4+ T cells from blood. These receptor sequences come from a man aged 25-45 years in good health.

The chain joins TRBV30 to TRBJ1-2; D is possibly TRBD1 (5 bases). The V gene's germline CDR1 is GTSNPN and CDR2 SVGIG (reference sequence). The V gene lost 5 bases and the J gene lost 2 bases, with 24 bases spanning the gap. The CDR3 contains 17 residues. Here the CDR3 reads CAWYSLGRRKPNYGYTF. The CDR3 DNA follows: TGTGCCTGGTATTCTCTGGGACGGAGGAAACCAAACTATGGCTACACCTTC.

This clone was seen more than once but under ten times. This rearrangement joins TRBV15 to TRBJ2-7; 7 bases match TRBD1. The CDR3 extends over 16 amino acids. J gave up 0 bases and V 0 bases, and 5 bases lay outside the gene matches. Germline CDR1 LNHNV, CDR2 YYDKDF (reference sequence). CDR3 loop: CATSRDYGTVSYEQYF. The CDR3 region has the DNA TGTGCCACCAGCAGAGACTATGGGACAGTCTCCTACGAGCAGTACTTC.

This clone was detected a few times. J is TRBJ2-1 and V is TRBV7-2; D is unresolved. Trimming removed 1 base from V and 3 bases from J, with 10 bases in between. The CDR3 contains 15 residues. CDR1 and CDR2 from the germline V gene are SGHTA and FQGNSA. The CDR3 DNA follows: TGTGCCAGCAGCTTAGGCCCCGGTGACTACAATGAGCAGTTCTTC. Protein: CASSLGPGDYNEQFF. The full variable domain, in which reference TRBV7-2 and TRBJ2-1 provide the parts outside the CDR3, is GAGVSQSPSNKVTEKGKDVELRCDPISGHTALYWYRQSLGQGLEFLIYFQGNSAPDKSGLPSDRFSAERTGGSVSTLTIQRTQQEDSAVYLCASSLGPGDYNEQFFGPGTRLTVL.

This clone was detected a few times. This rearrangement joins TRBV5-4 to TRBJ2-3, with 11 nucleotides matching TRBD1. Per the germline V gene, CDR1 is SGHNT and CDR2 is YYREEE (reference sequence). The CDR3 loop spans 15 amino acids. V trimming: 4 bases; J trimming: 5 bases; junction bases outside the gene matches: 6. This chain's CDR3 is CASSPGTGGLDTQYF. CDR3 bases: TGTGCCAGCAGCCCCGGGACAGGGGGTTTAGATACGCAGTATTTT.

The chain carries TRBV11-2 and TRBJ2-5; 7 nucleotides match TRBD1. The germline CDR1 and CDR2 sequences are SGHAT and FQNNGV. This CDR3 has 16 residues. Unmatched junction bases numbered 6, after V lost 1 base and J lost 1 base. The DNA of the CDR3 is TGTGCCAGCAGCTTAGCGCGAGGGGGCCTCCAAGAGACCCAGTACTTC. Protein product: CASSLARGGLQETQYF.

The chain combines TRBV18 with TRBJ2-7; 11 positions match TRBD2. The CDR3 consists of 16 residues. The J segment lost 7 bases and the V segment lost 3 bases, leaving 11 bases of the junction unmatched. CDR1 is KGHSH, CDR2 LQKENI, per germline. The CDR3 region has the DNA TGTGCCAGCTCACCCATACTAGCGGGGGAATATGGTGAGCAGTACTTC. This translates into CASSPILAGEYGEQYF. The variable domain in full, completed from reference TRBV18 and TRBJ2-7, reads NAGVMQNPRHLVRRRGQEARLRCSPMKGHSHVYWYRQLPEEGLKFMVYLQKENIIDESGMPKERFSAEFPKEGPSILRIQQVVRGDSAAYFCASSPILAGEYGEQYFGPGTRLTVT.

This clone was counted only a few times. This chain links TRBV6-5 with TRBJ2-7; a weak D match, TRBD1 (6 bases). This CDR3 comprises 13 residues. The V and J ends lost 10 bases and 0 bases respectively, with 13 bases between them. The germline gives CDR1 MNHEY, CDR2 SVGAGI. The CDR3 nucleotides are TGTGCCACGCTAGACAGGATCTCCTACGAGCAGTACTTC. Its translation: CATLDRISYEQYF.

The genes are TRBV10-2 and TRBJ2-2; D uncertain. The CDR3 has 12 amino acids. V lost 3 bases and J 4 bases, leaving 3 bases between the germline ends. CDR1 and CDR2 (germline): WSHSY, SAAADI. The CDR3 sequence: CASSDPTGELFF. The CDR3, as DNA: TGCGCCAGCAGTGATCCCACCGGGGAGCTGTTTTTT.

The rearrangement links TRBV7-9 to TRBJ2-7, with 8 bases fitting TRBD2. This CDR3 is built from 14 residues. V lost 5 bases, J lost 0 bases, and 3 bases stayed unmatched. Germline V gene lookup returns CDR1 SEHNR and CDR2 FQNEAQ (reference sequence). CDR3 DNA sequence: TGTGCCAGCAGCGCCGGGGGGGCCTCCTACGAGCAGTACTTC. It codes for CASSAGGASYEQYF.

This clone has only a few counts. The chain recombines TRBV5-8 with TRBJ1-4; TRBD1 agrees at 8 bases. The ends lost 0 bases at V and 5 bases at J; junction bases unmatched: 3. This CDR3 contains 15 residues. CDR1 SGHTS and CDR2 YDEGEE come from the germline V gene. The CDR3 DNA follows: TGTGCCAGCAGCTTGGGGACAGGGCTGAATGAAAAACTGTTTTTT. The encoded protein is CASSLGTGLNEKLFF. Full variable domain (outside the CDR3, taken from reference TRBV5-8 and TRBJ1-4): EAGVTQSPTHLIKTRGQQATLRCSPISGHTSVYWYQQALGLGLQFLLWYDEGEERNRGNFPPRFSGRQFPNYSSELNVNALELEDSALYLCASSLGTGLNEKLFFGSGTQLSVL.